This T cell receptor (beta chain) was sequenced for a study of T cell responses to AZD1222 COVID-19 vaccine. The study, taken as a whole, reports: The study identified only six AZD1222 recipients as seropositive at baseline.

The table came from immunoSEQ multiplex PCR; TCRdb's copy has only in-frame clones and leaves some out. The sample consists of 70,000 to 90,000 clones, 89% of them appearing once. Comments on this clone: No antigen is known for it.

J lost 4 bases, V lost 3 bases, and 3 bases had no gene match. Germline-derived CDR1 and CDR2 are SGHDT and YYEEEE. This CDR3 is 13 amino acids long. The sample was peripheral blood, taken on day 0 of AZD1222 vaccination. The chain employs TRBV5-6 and TRBJ1-2; 7 positions agree with TRBD1. This TCR came from an adult in good health. The CDR3 loop is CASSYDRVYGYTF. CDR3 coding DNA: TGTGCCAGCAGCTACGACAGGGTCTATGGCTACACCTTC.